This entry features one T cell receptor (beta chain) sequence. This specimen comes from a study of T cell changes during pregnancy in multiple sclerosis. The junction had 4 bases not matched to a gene; V was cut back by 6 bases and J by 5 bases. The CDR3 is 13 amino acids. In germline, CDR1 is SGHNT, CDR2 YYREEE (reference sequence). Clones were sequenced by immunoSEQ multiplex PCR, and TCRdb holds only the in-frame ones, with some missing. The repertoire holds some 70,000 clones, 92% seen once, with approximately 3% in the top ten. The chain has TRBV5-4 and TRBJ1-1, with TRBD1 matching over 10 bases. This specimen was CD8+ T cells from peripheral blood mononuclear cells, taken in the third trimester of pregnancy. The sequence came from a female donor in good health, enrolled as a control in a pregnancy study. The DNA of the CDR3 is TGTGCCAGCACCGTGGGACAGGGGACTGAAGCTTTCTTT. Translating it yields CASTVGQGTEAFF. The whole variable domain, remainder taken from reference TRBV5-4 and TRBJ1-1, is ETGVTQSPTHLIKTRGQQVTLRCSSQSGHNTVSWYQQALGQGPQFIFQYYREEENGRGNFPPRFSGLQFPNYSSELNVNALELDDSALYLCASTVGQGTEAFFGQGTRLTVV.